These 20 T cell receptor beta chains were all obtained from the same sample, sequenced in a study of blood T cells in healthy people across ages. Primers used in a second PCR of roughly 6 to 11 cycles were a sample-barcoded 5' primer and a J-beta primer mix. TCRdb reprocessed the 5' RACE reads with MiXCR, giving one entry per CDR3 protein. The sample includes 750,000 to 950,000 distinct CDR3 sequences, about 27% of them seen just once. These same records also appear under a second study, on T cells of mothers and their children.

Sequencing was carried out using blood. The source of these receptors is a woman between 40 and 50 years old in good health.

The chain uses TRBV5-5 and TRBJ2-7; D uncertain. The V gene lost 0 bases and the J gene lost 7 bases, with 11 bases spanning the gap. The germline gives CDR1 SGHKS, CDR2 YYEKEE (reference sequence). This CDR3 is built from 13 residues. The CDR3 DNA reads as TGTGCCAGCAGCTTGGTCATACCGGAAGAGCAGTACTTC. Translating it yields CASSLVIPEEQYF.

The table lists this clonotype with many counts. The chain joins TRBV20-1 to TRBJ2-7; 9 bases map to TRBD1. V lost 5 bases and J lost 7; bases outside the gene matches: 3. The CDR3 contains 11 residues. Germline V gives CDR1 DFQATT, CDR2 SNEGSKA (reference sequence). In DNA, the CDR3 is TGCAGTGCTGGACAGGGGCGGGAGCAGTACTTC. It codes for CSAGQGREQYF.

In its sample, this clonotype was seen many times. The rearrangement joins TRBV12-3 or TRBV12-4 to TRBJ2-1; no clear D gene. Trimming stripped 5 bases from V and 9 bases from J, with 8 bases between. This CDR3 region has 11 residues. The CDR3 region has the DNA TGTGCCAGCAGTCCTGAGTTTGAGCAGTTCTTC. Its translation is CASSPEFEQFF.

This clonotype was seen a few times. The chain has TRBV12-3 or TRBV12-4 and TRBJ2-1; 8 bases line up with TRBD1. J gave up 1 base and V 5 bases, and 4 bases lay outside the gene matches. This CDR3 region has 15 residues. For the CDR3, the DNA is TGTGCCAGCAGTATAGACAGGGGATCCTACAATGAGCAGTTCTTC. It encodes CASSIDRGSYNEQFF.

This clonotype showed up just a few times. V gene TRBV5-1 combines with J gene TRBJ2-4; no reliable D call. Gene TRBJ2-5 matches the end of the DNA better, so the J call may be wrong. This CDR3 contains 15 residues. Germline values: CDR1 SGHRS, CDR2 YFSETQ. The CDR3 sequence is CASSLEAALWVTQYF. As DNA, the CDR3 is TGCGCCAGCAGCTTGGAGGCAGCGCTGTGGGTGACCCAGTACTTC.

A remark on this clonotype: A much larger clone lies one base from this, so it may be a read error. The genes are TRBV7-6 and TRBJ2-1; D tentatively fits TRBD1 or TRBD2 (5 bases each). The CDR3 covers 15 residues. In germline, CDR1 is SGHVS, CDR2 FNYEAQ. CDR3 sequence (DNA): TGTACCAGCAGCTTAAGAGGGGTCTCCTACAATGAGCAGTTCTTC. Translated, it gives CTSSLRGVSYNEQFF.

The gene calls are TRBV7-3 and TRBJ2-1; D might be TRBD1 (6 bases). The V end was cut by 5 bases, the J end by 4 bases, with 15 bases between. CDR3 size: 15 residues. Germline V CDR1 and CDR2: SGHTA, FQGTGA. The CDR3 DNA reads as TGTGCCAGCAGCCCGATTCGGCAGGGGTACAATGAGCAGTTCTTC. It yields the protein CASSPIRQGYNEQFF.

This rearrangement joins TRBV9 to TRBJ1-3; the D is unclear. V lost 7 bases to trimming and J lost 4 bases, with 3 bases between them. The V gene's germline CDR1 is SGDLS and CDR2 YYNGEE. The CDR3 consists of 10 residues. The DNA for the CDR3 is TGTGCCAGCGGGGGAAACACCATATATTTT. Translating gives CASGGNTIYF.

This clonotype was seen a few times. CDR3 sequence: CASSPHSAGQGETQYF. For the CDR3, the DNA is TGTGCCAGCTCACCACACTCGGCCGGCCAGGGAGAGACCCAGTACTTC. The V call is TRBV18, the J call TRBJ2-5, with a weak D call TRBD1 (5 bases). Deletions cut 1 base from V and 4 bases from J, with 16 bases between. CDR3 size: 16 residues. CDR1 KGHSH and CDR2 LQKENI come from the germline V gene.

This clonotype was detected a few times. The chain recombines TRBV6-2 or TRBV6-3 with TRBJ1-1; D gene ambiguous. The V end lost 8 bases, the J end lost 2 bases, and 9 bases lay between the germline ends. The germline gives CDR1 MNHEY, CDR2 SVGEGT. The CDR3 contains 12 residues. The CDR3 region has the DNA TGTGCCAGCGATACAGTTAACACTGAAGCTTTCTTT. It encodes CASDTVNTEAFF.

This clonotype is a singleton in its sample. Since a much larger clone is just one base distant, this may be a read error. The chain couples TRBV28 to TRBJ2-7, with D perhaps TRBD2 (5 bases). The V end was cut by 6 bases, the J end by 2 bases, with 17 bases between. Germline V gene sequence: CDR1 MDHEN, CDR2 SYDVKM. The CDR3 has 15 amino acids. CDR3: CASRRDVASTYEQYF. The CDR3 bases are TGTGCCAGCAGGAGGGATGTGGCATCGACCTACGAGCAGTACTTC.

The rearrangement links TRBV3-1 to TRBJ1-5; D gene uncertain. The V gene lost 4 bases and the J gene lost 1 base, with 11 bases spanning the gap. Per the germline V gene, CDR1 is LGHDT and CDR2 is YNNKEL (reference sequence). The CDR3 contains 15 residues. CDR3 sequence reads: CASSRGGSSNQPQHF. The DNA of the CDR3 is TGTGCCAGCAGCCGTGGAGGAAGCAGCAATCAGCCCCAGCATTTT.

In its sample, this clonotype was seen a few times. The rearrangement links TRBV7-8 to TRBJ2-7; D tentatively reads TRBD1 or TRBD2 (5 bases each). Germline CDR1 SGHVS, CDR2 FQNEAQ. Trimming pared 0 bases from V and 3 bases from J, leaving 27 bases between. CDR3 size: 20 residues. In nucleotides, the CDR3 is TGTGCCAGCAGCTTAGCTTTTAGTGGGACGCGCCGTTATTCTGACTACGAGCAGTACTTC. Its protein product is CASSLAFSGTRRYSDYEQYF. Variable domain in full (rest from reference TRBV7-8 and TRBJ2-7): GAGVSQSPRYKVAKRGQDVALRCDPISGHVSLFWYQQALGQGPEFLTYFQNEAQLDKSGLPSDRFFAERPEGSVSTLKIQRTQQEDSAVYLCASSLAFSGTRRYSDYEQYFGPGTRLTVT.

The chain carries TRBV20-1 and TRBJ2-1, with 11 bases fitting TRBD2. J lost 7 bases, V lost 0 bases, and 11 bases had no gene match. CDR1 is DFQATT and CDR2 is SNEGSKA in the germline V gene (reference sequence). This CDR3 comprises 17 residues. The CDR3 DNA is TGCAGTGCTAGAGATCCTAGCGGGGGGTCCAGGGTAAATGAGCAGTTCTTC. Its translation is CSARDPSGGSRVNEQFF.

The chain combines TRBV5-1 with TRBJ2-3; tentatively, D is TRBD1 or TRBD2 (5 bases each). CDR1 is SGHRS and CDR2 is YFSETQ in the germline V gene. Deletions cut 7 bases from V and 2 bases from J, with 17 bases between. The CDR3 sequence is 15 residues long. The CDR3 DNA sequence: TGCGCCAGCCGAAATGGGGGTCGATCCACAGATACGCAGTATTTT. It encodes CASRNGGRSTDTQYF. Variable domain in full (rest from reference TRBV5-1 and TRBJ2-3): KAGVTQTPRYLIKTRGQQVTLSCSPISGHRSVSWYQQTPGQGLQFLFEYFSETQRNKGNFPGRFSGRQFSNSRSEMNVSTLELGDSALYLCASRNGGRSTDTQYFGPGTRLTVL.

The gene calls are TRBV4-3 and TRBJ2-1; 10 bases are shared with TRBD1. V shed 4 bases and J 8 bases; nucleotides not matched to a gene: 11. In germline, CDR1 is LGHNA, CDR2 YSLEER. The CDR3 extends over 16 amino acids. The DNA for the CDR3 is TGCGCCAGCAGCCCCGGTCGGACAGGGGGTATCCATGAGCAGTTCTTC. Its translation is CASSPGRTGGIHEQFF.

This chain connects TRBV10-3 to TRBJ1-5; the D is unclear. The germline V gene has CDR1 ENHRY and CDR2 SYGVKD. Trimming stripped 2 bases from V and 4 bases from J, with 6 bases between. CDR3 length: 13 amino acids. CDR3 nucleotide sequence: TGTGCCATCAGTGAGATTGAAAATCAGCCCCAGCATTTT. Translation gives CAISEIENQPQHF.

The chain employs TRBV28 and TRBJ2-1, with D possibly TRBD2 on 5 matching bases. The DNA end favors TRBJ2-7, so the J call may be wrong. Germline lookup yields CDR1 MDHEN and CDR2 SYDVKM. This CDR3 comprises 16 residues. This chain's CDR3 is CASSFRPRGALNEQYF. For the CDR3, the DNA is TGTGCCAGCAGTTTTAGGCCTCGGGGTGCACTTAATGAGCAGTACTTC.

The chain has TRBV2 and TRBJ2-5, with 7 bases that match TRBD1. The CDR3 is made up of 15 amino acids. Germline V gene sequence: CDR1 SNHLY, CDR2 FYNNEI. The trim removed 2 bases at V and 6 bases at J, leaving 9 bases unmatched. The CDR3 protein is CASSEWLGRGKTQYF. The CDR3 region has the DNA TGTGCCAGCAGTGAATGGTTGGGCAGGGGGAAGACCCAGTACTTC.

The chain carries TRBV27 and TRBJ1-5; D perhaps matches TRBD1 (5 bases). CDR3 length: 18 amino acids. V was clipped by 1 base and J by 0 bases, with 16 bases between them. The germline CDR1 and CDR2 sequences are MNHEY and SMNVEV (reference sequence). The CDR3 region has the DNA TGTGCCAGCAGTTTATTTAAGTCAGGGCCTTATAGCAATCAGCCCCAGCATTTT. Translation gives CASSLFKSGPYSNQPQHF.